Listed below are T cell receptor beta chains from one sample, sequenced in a study of blood T cell repertoires in COVID-19. Method: immunoSEQ multiplex PCR; TCRdb's copy keeps in-frame clones and lacks some. The data hold some 230,000 clones, with approximately 84% observed a single time. The sequenced sample was peripheral blood. Receptor source: a man aged 40-55 years with acute or convalescent COVID-19. Each CDR3 is given without its conserved first and last residue. Clone size is given for some rows only: seen once, a few or many times, or a class if the clone is expanded.

v_call,j_call,clone_size,cdr3_aa
TRBV24-1,TRBJ2-3,.,ATSAERGAAETSTDTQY
TRBV11-2,TRBJ2-5,.,ASSLDPSGETQY
TRBV6-5,TRBJ2-2,.,ASSVDRAYTGELF
TRBV9,TRBJ2-2,.,ASSVVPGGNTGELF
TRBV2,TRBJ1-5,few,ASSANRANQPQH
TRBV3-1/TRBV3-2,TRBJ1-1,.,ASSLTKNTEAF
TRBV6-5,TRBJ1-6,.,ASSYSGQGGNSPLH
TRBV5-1,TRBJ1-4,.,ASSLVAGVNEKLF
TRBV27,TRBJ1-2,.,ASSPLLANYGYT
TRBV3-1/TRBV3-2,TRBJ1-6,.,ASSQGSGGSPLH
TRBV9,TRBJ1-3,.,ASRPLQGSGNTIY
TRBV25-1,TRBJ1-1,.,ASSPRVNTEAF
TRBV7-2,TRBJ1-2,.,ASSMGQGNYGYT
TRBV3-1/TRBV3-2,TRBJ2-7,.,ASSQGRGFNHYEQY
TRBV5-5,TRBJ1-5,.,ASSLWGDSRKPQH
TRBV7-2,TRBJ1-2,.,ASSFGIWSDREDNGYT
TRBV18,TRBJ1-2,.,ASSPGDTGGYGYT
TRBV7-9,TRBJ2-7,.,ASSLSSDYEQY
TRBV9,TRBJ1-2,.,ATRGNYGYT
TRBV7-9,TRBJ1-1,few,ASSPGRTTEAF
TRBV27,TRBJ1-1,.,ASTPGQVNTEAF
TRBV3-1/TRBV3-2,TRBJ1-5,.,ASSPGPNQPQH
TRBV20-1,TRBJ1-2,.,SASALPGYT
TRBV9,TRBJ1-6,.,ASSATGGAYSPLH
TRBV11-2,TRBJ2-7,.,ASSLVGQGMSPYEQY
TRBV7-2,TRBJ2-3,.,ASSQTSGGAYGY
TRBV2,TRBJ2-5,.,ASSGGGAGEETQY
TRBV19,TRBJ2-3,few,ASSGSSTDTQY
TRBV29-1,TRBJ1-3,.,SVTTGRGSGNTIY
TRBV5-6,TRBJ2-2,.,ASSPPKGTGELF
TRBV28,TRBJ2-1,.,ASLVAGGRGNEQF
TRBV9,TRBJ2-1,.,ASSVAMRGGISREQF
TRBV28,TRBJ1-2,once,ASSLTENYGYT
TRBV6-1,TRBJ1-5,.,ASSVDPQGAPNQPQH
TRBV6-5,TRBJ2-2,.,ASTFSGGLPGELF
TRBV7-9,TRBJ1-2,.,ASSSTLPIYGYT
TRBV2,TRBJ2-5,.,ASSDTRTLETQY
TRBV5-4,TRBJ1-2,few,ASSLTGGGYT
TRBV11-2,TRBJ2-3,.,ASSLRSGGRTDTQY
TRBV28,TRBJ2-7,.,ASSLLSARVYEQY
TRBV6-5,TRBJ2-1,.,AGPDGVQPTMKQF